The 2 T cell receptor beta chains reported below all come from one sample, sequenced in a study of prognosis after radiotherapy for stage I lung cancer. Starting from genomic DNA, TCR beta CDR3 was amplified through two-round multiplex PCR. First-round PCR employed TRBV- and TRBJ-specific primers for each gene. TCRdb called the multiplex PCR reads again in MiXCR, with one record for every CDR3 protein. The sample gives around 18,000 distinct CDR3 sequences, roughly 30% of which show up once; 25% to 40% is in the top ten. The sequencing here drew on PBMCs, taken before or after stereotactic body radiation therapy (not recorded which). The origin of the receptors is a donor over 45 with non-small cell lung cancer.

This clonotype was counted many times. The J gene is TRBJ2-1, the V gene TRBV7-8; TRBD2 agrees at 8 bases. V lost 5 bases and J lost 8; bases outside the gene matches: 20. The CDR3 loop spans 18 amino acids. The germline CDR1 and CDR2 sequences are SGHVS and FQNEAQ. CDR3 nucleotides: TGTGCCAGCAGCATATCCACCTCTTGGCGGGAGGTTACCCATGAGCAGTTCTTC. Its protein is CASSISTSWREVTHEQFF.

Of note for this clonotype: This likely stems from a read error, as it lies one base from a far larger clone. The V call is TRBV6-5, the J call TRBJ2-1, with 9 bases fitting TRBD2. Germline-derived CDR1 and CDR2 are MNHEY and SVGAGI. The CDR3 extends over 17 amino acids. The CDR3 is CANSTGLGLAGHNEQFF. The DNA for the CDR3 is TGTGCCAACAGTACGGGGTTGGGGCTAGCGGGACACAATGAGCAGTTCTTC.